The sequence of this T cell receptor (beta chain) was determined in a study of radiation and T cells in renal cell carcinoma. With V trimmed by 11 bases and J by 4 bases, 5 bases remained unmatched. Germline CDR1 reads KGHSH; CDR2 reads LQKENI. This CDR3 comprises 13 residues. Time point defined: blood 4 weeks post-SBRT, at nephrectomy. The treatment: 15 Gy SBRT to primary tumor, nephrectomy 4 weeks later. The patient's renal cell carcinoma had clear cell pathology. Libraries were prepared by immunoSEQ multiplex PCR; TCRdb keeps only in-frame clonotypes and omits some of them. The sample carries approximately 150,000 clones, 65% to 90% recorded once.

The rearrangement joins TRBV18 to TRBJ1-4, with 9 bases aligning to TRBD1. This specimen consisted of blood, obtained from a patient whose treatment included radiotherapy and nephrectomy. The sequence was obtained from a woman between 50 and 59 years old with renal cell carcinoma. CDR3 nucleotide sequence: TGTGCCGGCGGGGGACAGGGTAATGAAAAACTGTTTTTT. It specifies CAGGGQGNEKLFF. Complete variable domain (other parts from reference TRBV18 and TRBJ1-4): NAGVMQNPRHLVRRRGQEARLRCSPMKGHSHVYWYRQLPEEGLKFMVYLQKENIIDESGMPKERFSAEFPKEGPSILRIQQVVRGDSAAYFCAGGGQGNEKLFFGSGTQLSVL.